This T cell receptor (beta chain) was documented in a study of T-cell memory formation after mild COVID-19. TCRdb redid the calling of the 5' RACE reads with MiXCR, one entry per CDR3 protein. The top ten clones hold roughly two fifths of a sample with about 100,000 distinct CDR3 sequences, approximately 10% of them seen once. This clonotype was seen at least ten times. Trimming stripped 3 bases from V and 4 bases from J, with 12 bases between. Per germline, CDR1 SEHNR and CDR2 FQNEAQ (reference sequence). The CDR3 is 14 residues long. The sequence was obtained from a man between 18 and 35 years old who had mild COVID-19 (a few samples of this study predate the infection). Cell type and time point are not known. The chain links TRBV7-9 to TRBJ2-5; D unclear. Sequencing was done on a sample of PBMCs or a T cell subset sorted from them (not recorded which). CDR3 coding DNA: TGTGCCAGCAGCTTTTGGACGTACTTAGAGACCCAGTACTTC. This gives the protein CASSFWTYLETQYF. The variable domain in full, completed from reference TRBV7-9 and TRBJ2-5, reads DTGVSQNPRHKITKRGQNVTFRCDPISEHNRLYWYRQTLGQGPEFLTYFQNEAQLEKSRLLSDRFSAERPKGSFSTLEIQRTEQGDSAMYLCASSFWTYLETQYFGPGTRLLVL.